This entry is about one TCR beta chain. Antigen specificity is unknown. The data derive from a study of identical twins. Study conclusions and caveats: Memory repertoires showed no such pattern, whereas abundant cord blood beta clonotypes carried fewer insertions. Recombination models fit unrelated individuals' TCR alpha sharing but underestimated twins'. Twin pairs' shared out-of-frame alpha sequences were enriched in low generation probability.

In germline, CDR1 is SGHTA, CDR2 FQGNSA. The CDR3 totals 15 residues. The V end lost 1 base, the J end lost 5 bases, and 15 bases lay between the germline ends. Unique molecular identifiers were present on cDNA, and template switching added a universal primer site. Via MiXCR, TCRdb re-called the 5' RACE reads, giving one row per CDR3 protein. The sample has 400,000 to 600,000 distinct CDR3 sequences, 20% to 25% seen once. The sample was also linked to a second study, of yellow fever vaccine responses in identical twins.

The sequence was obtained from a woman in her late teens or twenties in good health. Input material: CD4+ T cells sorted from blood. The rearrangement uses TRBV7-2 and TRBJ2-7; D may be TRBD1 (6 bases). The CDR3, as DNA: TGTGCCAGCAGCTTAGTAACGACAGGATTTAACGAGCAGTACTTC. Translation: CASSLVTTGFNEQYF.